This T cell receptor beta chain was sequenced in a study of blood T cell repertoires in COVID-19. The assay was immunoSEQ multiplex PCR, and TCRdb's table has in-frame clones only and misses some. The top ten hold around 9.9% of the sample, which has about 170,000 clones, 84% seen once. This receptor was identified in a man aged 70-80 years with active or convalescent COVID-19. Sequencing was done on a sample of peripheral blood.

The CDR3 protein is CASSPYDTRYGYTF. CDR3 DNA: TGTGCCAGCAGCCCGTACGACACTCGCTATGGCTACACCTTC. The chain combines TRBV5-6 with TRBJ1-2; no definite D call. In germline, CDR1 is SGHDT, CDR2 YYEEEE. Trimming took off 4 bases at V and 4 bases at J, with 14 bases between the two ends. The CDR3 runs to 14 residues.